These 7 T cell receptor beta chains were sequenced from one sample in a study of CD8 T cells in Susac syndrome (dated by TCRdb to the late 2010s). The protocol used for the library was the immunoSEQ multiplex PCR assay. RNA was extracted with the RNeasy kit and 0.5 to 1 ug was reverse transcribed using random hexamers. The public sequencing data were trimmed at Q25 with fastp and processed into clonotypes with MiXCR by TCRdb, which kept only in-frame beta chains. CDR3 protein sequences are deduplicated, and each keeps its most common genes and DNA. This sample holds over 150,000 distinct CDR3 sequences; more than 90% were observed only once. In total, the top ten clones hold roughly 0.088% of the sample. The sample consisted of CD4+ T cells from PBMCs. These receptors were collected from a human donor with multiple sclerosis.

This chain joins TRBV27 and TRBJ2-7, with unresolved D. Deletions cut 6 bases from V and 2 bases from J, with 8 bases between. Germline CDR1 MNHEY, CDR2 SMNVEV (reference sequence). This CDR3 has 12 residues. The CDR3 sequence: CASRNYAYEQYF. The CDR3 bases are TGTGCCAGCAGGAACTACGCCTACGAGCAGTACTTC.

The rearrangement links TRBV9 to TRBJ1-2; TRBD1 aligns across 9 bases. Trimming took 3 bases from V and 6 from J; bases not matched to a gene: 9. The germline V gene has CDR1 SGDLS and CDR2 YYNGEE. The CDR3 contains 15 residues. The CDR3 protein is CASSAGGTGWDGYTF. The CDR3 bases are TGTGCCAGCAGCGCTGGGGGGACAGGGTGGGATGGCTACACCTTC.

The chain employs TRBV29-1 and TRBJ2-7; no clear D gene. CDR1 SQVTM and CDR2 ANQGSEA come from the germline V gene. V shed 4 bases and J shed 4 bases, with 8 bases lying between them. The CDR3 runs to 11 residues. The CDR3 loop reads CSVGREYEQYF. DNA for the CDR3: TGCAGCGTTGGAAGGGAATACGAGCAGTACTTC.

V and J are TRBV5-1 and TRBJ2-7, with D perhaps matching TRBD2 (5 bases). V was clipped by 3 bases and J by 6 bases, with 13 bases between them. The germline V gene encodes CDR1 SGHRS and CDR2 YFSETQ. The CDR3 is made up of 13 amino acids. The CDR3 DNA is TGCGCCAGCAGCTCACCGGGATCCCTCGAGCAGTACTTC. This encodes CASSSPGSLEQYF.

The rearrangement links TRBV6-5 to TRBJ2-5, with D perhaps matching TRBD1 (5 bases). Per germline, CDR1 MNHEY and CDR2 SVGAGI. The CDR3 covers 15 residues. Trimming pared 0 bases from V and 5 bases from J, leaving 13 bases between. CDR3 loop: CASSYSVQGMETQYF. CDR3 coding DNA: TGTGCCAGCAGTTACTCAGTGCAGGGTATGGAGACCCAGTACTTC.

The chain is built from TRBV29-1 and TRBJ2-1; D is perhaps TRBD2 (6 bases). Germline loops: CDR1 SQVTM, CDR2 ANQGSEA. The V end lost 2 bases, the J end lost 10 bases, and 9 bases lay between the germline ends. CDR3 size: 11 residues. The CDR3 DNA reads TGCAGCGTTGAACTAGCGATCGAGCAGTTCTTC. It encodes CSVELAIEQFF.

This chain links TRBV7-9 with TRBJ1-1, with TRBD1 identical over 7 bases. V trimming: 3 bases; J trimming: 1 base; junction bases outside the gene matches: 2. The CDR3 totals 14 residues. Germline loops: CDR1 SEHNR, CDR2 FQNEAQ (reference sequence). The CDR3 nucleotides are TGTGCCAGCAGCTTCGGACAGGAGAACACTGAAGCTTTCTTT. Encoded protein: CASSFGQENTEAFF.